Sequencing of this T cell receptor (beta chain) was carried out in a study of CD8+ T cells in alopecia areata. This clone occurred a few times. Sequencing templates came from extracted RNA that was reverse transcribed into cDNA. Generated by immunoSEQ multiplex PCR, the TCRdb table keeps only in-frame clones and is missing some. The sample has some 150,000 clones, nearly 55% seen once; the top ten hold more than 15%. The treatment: oral pan-JAK inhibitor, 5-10 mg twice daily. Germline CDR1 LNHDA, CDR2 SQIVND (reference sequence). This CDR3 is 16 amino acids long. V lost 7 bases, J lost 2 bases, and 9 bases stayed unmatched.

Material: CD8+ T cells sorted from blood, obtained at week 4, from a patient treated with tofacitinib. This chain links TRBV19 with TRBJ1-5; TRBD1 matches 9 bases. This clonotype originated in a human donor with alopecia areata. This chain's CDR3 is CASTPGWTGGNQPQHF. CDR3 nucleotide sequence: TGTGCCAGTACCCCCGGATGGACAGGGGGCAATCAGCCCCAGCATTTT.